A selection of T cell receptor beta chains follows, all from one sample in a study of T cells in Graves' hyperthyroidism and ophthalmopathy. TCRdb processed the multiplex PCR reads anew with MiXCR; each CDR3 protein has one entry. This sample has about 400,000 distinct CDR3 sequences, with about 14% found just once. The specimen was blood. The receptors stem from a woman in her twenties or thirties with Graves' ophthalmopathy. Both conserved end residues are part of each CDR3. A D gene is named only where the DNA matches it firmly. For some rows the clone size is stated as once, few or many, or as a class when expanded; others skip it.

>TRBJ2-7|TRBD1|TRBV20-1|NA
TGCAGTGCTACCGGGGAGACAGGGGGCCACGAGCAGTACTTC
CSATGETGGHEQYF
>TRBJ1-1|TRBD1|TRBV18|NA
TGTGCCAGCTCACCCGGTGAGGGGGCGGGCACTGAAGCTTTCTTT
CASSPGEGAGTEAFF
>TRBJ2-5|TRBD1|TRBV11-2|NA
TGTGCCAGCAGCTTGGGTTTCCAGGGGGCAAGAGAGACCCAGTACTTC
CASSLGFQGARETQYF
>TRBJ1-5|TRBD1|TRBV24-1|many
TGTGCCACCAGTGATAGCAGGGGGGCCTCAAATCAGCCCCAGCATTTT
CATSDSRGASNQPQHF
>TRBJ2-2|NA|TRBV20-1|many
TGCAGTGCTAGCCCTCCGCTGGGAGGCAGGGACACCGGGGAGCTGTTTTTT
CSASPPLGGRDTGELFF
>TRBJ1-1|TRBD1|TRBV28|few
TGTGCCAGCAGTCCTCCGGACAGGGGGGCTTTCTTT
CASSPPDRGAFF
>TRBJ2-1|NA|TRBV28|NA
TGTGCCAGCAGTTTTTGGCGGGCTGAGCAGTTCTTC
CASSFWRAEQFF
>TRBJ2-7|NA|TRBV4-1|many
TGCGCCAGCAGCCAGGCGATCGATGTATTCTACGAGCAGTACTTC
CASSQAIDVFYEQYF
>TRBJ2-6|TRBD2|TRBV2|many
TGTGCCACCTTCGGGAGGCTCCGGAGCTCTGGGGCCAACGTCCTGACTTTC
CATFGRLRSSGANVLTF
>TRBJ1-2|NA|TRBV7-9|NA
TGTGCCAGCAGCCCTGGTGCAGCCTTCGGCTACACCTTC
CASSPGAAFGYTF
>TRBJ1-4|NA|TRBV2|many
TGTGCCAGCAGTGACAGCCATGAGGTGGGGGAAAAACTGTTTTTT
CASSDSHEVGEKLFF
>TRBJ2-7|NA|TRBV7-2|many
TGTGCCAGCAGCTCAACGACCTACGAGCAGTACTTC
CASSSTTYEQYF
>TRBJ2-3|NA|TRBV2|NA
TGTGCCAGCAGAGCAATAGGGGGGGACACAGATACGCAGTATTTT
CASRAIGGDTDTQYF
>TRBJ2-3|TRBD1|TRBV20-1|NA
TGCAGTGTCCAAACAGGGGGTTGGACAGATACGCAGTATTTT
CSVQTGGWTDTQYF
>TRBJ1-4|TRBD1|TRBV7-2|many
TGTGCCAGCGGACGGGACAGTAATGAAAAACTGTTTTTT
CASGRDSNEKLFF
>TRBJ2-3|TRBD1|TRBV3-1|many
TGTGCCAGCAGGGGCAGGGGGCGAGTCACAGATACGCAGTATTTT
CASRGRGRVTDTQYF
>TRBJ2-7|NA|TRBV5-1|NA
TGCGCCAGCAGCCCACTCGTCGCTACGGGCCCCTACGAGCAGTACTTC
CASSPLVATGPYEQYF
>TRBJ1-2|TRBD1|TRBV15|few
TGTGCCACCAGCAGGGACAGGGACTACTATGGCTACACCTTC
CATSRDRDYYGYTF
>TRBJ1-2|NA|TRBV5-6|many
TGTGCCAGCAGCTTGTGGCCCCGTCCGACCTACACCTTC
CASSLWPRPTYTF
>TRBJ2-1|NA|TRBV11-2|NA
TGTGCCAGCAGTGAGGACGACCACCTGCAGTTCTTC
CASSEDDHLQFF
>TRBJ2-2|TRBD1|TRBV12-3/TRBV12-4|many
TGTGCCAGTCGGACAGGGAGTGACGGGGAGCTGTTTTTT
CASRTGSDGELFF
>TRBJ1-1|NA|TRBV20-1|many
TGCAGTGCTAGATTTCGGGGGGGCGGGTACACTGAAGCTTTCTTT
CSARFRGGGYTEAFF